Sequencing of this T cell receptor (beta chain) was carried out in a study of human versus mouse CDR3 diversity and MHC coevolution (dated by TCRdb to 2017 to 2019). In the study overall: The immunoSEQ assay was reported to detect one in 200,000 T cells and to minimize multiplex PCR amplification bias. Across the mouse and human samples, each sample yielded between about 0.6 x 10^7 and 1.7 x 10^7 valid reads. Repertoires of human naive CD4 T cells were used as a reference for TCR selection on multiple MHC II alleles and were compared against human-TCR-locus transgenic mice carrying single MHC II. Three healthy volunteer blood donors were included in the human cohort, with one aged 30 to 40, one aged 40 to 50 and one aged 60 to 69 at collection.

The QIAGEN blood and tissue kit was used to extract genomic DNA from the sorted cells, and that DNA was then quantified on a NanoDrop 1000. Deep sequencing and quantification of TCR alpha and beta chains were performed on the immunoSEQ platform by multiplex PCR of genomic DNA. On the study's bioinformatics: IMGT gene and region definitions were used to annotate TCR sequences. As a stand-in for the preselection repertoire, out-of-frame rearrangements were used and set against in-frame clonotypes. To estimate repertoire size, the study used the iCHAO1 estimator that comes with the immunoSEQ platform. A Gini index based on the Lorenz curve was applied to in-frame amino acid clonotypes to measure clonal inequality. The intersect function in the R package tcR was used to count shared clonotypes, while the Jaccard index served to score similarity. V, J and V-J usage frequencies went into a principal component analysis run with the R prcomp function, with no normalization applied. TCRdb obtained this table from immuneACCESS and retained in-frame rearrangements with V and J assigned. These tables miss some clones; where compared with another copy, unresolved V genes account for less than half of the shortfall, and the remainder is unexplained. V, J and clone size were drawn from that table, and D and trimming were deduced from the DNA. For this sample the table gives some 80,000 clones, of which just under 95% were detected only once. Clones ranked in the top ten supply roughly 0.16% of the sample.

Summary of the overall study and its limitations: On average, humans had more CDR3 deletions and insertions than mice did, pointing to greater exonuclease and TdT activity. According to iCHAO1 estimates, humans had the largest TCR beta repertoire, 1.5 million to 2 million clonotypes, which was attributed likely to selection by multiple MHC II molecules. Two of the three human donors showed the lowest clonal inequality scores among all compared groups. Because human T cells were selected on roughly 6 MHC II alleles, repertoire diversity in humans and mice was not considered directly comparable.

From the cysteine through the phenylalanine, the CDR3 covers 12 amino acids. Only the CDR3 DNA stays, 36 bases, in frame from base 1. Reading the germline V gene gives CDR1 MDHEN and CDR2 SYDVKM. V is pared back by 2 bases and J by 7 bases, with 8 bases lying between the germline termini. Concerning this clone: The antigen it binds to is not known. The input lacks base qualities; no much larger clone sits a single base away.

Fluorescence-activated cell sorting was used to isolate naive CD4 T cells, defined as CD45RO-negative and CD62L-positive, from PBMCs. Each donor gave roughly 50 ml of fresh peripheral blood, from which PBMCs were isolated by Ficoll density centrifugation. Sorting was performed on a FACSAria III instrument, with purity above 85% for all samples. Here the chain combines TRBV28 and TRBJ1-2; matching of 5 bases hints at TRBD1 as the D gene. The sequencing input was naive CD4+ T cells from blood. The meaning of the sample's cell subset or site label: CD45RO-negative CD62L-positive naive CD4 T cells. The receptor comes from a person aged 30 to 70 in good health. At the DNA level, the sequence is TGTGCCAGCAGTTTACAGGGTCCTGGCTACACCTTC. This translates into CASSLQGPGYTF.